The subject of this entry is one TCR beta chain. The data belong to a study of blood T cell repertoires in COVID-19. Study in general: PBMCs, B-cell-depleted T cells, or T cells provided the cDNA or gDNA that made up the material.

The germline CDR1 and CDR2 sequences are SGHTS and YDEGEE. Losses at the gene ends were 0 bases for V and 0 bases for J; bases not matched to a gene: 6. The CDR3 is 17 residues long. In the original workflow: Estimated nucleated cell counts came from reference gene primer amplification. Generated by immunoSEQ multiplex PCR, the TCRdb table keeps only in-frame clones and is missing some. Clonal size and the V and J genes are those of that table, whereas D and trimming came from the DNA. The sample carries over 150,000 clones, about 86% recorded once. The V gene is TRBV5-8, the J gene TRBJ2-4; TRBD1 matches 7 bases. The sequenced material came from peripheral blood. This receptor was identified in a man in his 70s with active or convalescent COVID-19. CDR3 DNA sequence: TGTGCCAGCAGCTTGGACGGGACAGCTTTAGCCAAAAACATTCAGTACTTC. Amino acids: CASSLDGTALAKNIQYF.